This paragraph reports one TCR beta chain. The antigen remains unidentified. The CDR3 runs 16 residues. Trimming removed 3 bases from V and 0 bases from J; junction bases left unmatched: 6. Germline V gives CDR1 SGHRS, CDR2 YFSETQ. Each CDR3 protein is one row after TCRdb ran MiXCR on the RACE reads. The data show under 150,000 distinct CDR3 sequences, roughly an eighth seen once. Described time point: patch test 1, 2 weeks after DPC sensitization. Treatment described: therapeutic diphenylcyclopropenone sensitization with weekly scalp DPC. This sample stems from a study of human T cells and chemical hapten exposure. General study results and limits: Every donor had alopecia, and their immune response may therefore differ from healthy people's. Patch test score tracked positively with PT1 expanded TCR counts. TCRs whose frequency exceeded 1 in 1000 remained the same following DPC sensitization. The study found expanded TCRs formed significantly more large CDR3 similarity clusters than controls.

This material consisted of whole blood, taken in connection with sensitization to the hapten diphenylcyclopropenone (DPC). The chain uses TRBV5-1 and TRBJ1-3, with 7 positions matching TRBD1. The receptor was isolated from a woman aged 50 to 60 with alopecia areata. Some clones in this sample may be carry-over from other donors' samples. The DNA for the CDR3 is TGCGCCAGCAGCTCCAGGGGGGAGGACTCTGGAAACACCATATATTTT. This translates into CASSSRGEDSGNTIYF.